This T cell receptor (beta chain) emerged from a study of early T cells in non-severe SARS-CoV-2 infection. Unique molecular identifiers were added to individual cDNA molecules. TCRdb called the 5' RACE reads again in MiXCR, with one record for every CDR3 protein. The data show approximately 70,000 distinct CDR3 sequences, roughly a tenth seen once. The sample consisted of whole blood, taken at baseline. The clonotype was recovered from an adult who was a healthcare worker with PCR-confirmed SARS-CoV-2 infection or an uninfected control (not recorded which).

For the CDR3, the DNA is TGTGCCAGCAGCGTAGAGAGCTCCTACAATGAGCAGTTCTTC. This sequence encodes CASSVESSYNEQFF. The chain uses TRBV9 and TRBJ2-1; D call uncertain. V lost 0 bases, J lost 0 bases, and 4 bases lay in between. Looked up from germline, CDR1 is SGDLS and CDR2 is YYNGEE. The CDR3 sequence is 14 residues long.